Only a few counts were recorded for the clone carrying this TCR beta chain. Its matching antigen is unknown. The read finishes 3 residues shy of the CDR3 end, and the germline J gene is used to complete it. This record belongs to a study of T cell clonality in common variable immunodeficiency. Generated by immunoSEQ multiplex PCR, the TCRdb table keeps only in-frame clones and is missing some. The sample includes some 15,000 clones, none of them occurring once. CDR1 is SQVTM, CDR2 ANQGSEA, per germline. Losses at the gene ends were 5 bases for V and 1 base for J; bases not matched to a gene: 12. The CDR3 extends over 16 amino acids. Findings of the study overall: Links between repertoire features and CVID complications were heterogeneity-limited. Authors noted CVID clonality's cause needs subpopulation repertoire sequencing. In common variable immunodeficiency, TCR beta chains reportedly carried fewer deletions and N-nucleotide insertions.

CVID meant reduced serum IgG, IgA and/or IgM plus specific antibody deficiency. Blood came from CVID subjects not ill and not taking immunomodulatory or immunosuppressive medication. The receptor's source is a human donor with common variable immunodeficiency. The chain carries TRBV29-1 and TRBJ2-7, with 9 bases identical to TRBD2. The material sequenced was peripheral blood mononuclear cells. The DNA read from the CDR3 is TGCAGCGTTCTCCCCCAAGCGGGGGGCCTTTCCTACGAG. Encoded protein: CSVLPQAGGLSYE. The CDR3 in its entirety is CSVLPQAGGLSYEQYF.